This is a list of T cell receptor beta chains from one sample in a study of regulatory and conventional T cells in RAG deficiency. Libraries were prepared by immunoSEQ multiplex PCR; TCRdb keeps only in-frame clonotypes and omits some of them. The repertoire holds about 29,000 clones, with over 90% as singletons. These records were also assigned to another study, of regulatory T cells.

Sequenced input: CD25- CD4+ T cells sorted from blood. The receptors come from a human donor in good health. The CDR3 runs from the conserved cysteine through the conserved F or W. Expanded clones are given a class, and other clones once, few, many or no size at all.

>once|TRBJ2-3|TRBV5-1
CASSWRASGGPTTTDTQYF
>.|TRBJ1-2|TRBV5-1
CASSGTQRGYTF
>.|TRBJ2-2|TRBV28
CASSSYTGELFF
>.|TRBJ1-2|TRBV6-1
CASSEASRIANYGYTF
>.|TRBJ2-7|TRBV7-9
CASTPLTGNFHEQYF
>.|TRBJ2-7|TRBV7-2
CASSSFQGAEQYF
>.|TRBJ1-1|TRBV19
CASSIAPVPGAEAFF
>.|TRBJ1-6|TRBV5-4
CASSLGHRVTSPLHF
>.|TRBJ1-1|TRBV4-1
CASSQEAGRVTEAFF
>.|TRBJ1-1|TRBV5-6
CASSLGTRVEAFF
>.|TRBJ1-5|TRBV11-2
CASSKTGGVNQPQHF
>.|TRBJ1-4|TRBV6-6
CASSYRDRVEKLFF
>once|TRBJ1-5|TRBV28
CASSPTGGSNQPQHF
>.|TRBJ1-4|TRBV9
CASSRQSFNEKLFF
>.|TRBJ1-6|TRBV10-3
CAIRQGADNSPLHF
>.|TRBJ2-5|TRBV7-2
CASSRQGARETQYF
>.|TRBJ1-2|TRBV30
CAWSVAATGGYTF
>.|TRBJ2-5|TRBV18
CASSHNQETQYF
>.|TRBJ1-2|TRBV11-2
CASSLASGFNYGYTF
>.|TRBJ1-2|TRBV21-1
CASSNRDRGEANYGYTF
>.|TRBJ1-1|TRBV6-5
CASRNGRGKKAEAFF
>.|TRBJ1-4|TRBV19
CASSTGTGTANEKLFF
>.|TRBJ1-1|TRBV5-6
CASSFRISEAFF
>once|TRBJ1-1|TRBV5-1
CASSWGGAATEAFF
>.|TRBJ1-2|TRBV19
CASIRTGVNYGYTF
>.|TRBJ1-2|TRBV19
CASSEGGNIHYGYTF
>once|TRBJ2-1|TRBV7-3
CASSLSPGLAGGHYNEQFF
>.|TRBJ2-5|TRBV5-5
CASSLASVEETQYF
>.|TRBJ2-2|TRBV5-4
CASSAGGGGGTGELFF
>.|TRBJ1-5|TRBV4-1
CASSQGRGNQPQHF
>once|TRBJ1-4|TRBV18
CASSRRGQDEKLFF
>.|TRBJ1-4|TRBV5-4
CASRRDRANEKLFF
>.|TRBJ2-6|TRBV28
CASSRSPLEANVLTF
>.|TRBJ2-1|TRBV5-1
CASKQEGSYNEQFF
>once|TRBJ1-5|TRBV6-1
CASMVSLNQPQHF
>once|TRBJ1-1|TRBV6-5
CATGRETEAFF
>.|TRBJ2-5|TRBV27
CASSSPSGGETQYF
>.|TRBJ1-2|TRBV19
CASINGAGRFAGYTF
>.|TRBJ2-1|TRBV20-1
CSWDRHNEQFF
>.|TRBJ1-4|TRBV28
CASSPQANEKLFF
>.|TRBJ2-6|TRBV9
CASSPRTSGASGANVLTF
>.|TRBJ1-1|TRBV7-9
CASSLLQETEAFF
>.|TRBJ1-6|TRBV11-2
CASSLGQDSPLHF
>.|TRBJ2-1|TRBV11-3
CASSSGGAAIFNEQFF
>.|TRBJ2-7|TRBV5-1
CASSSLAGTGNKGEQYF
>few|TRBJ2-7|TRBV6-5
CASSRGGYEQYF
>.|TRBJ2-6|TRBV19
CASRGTGGLAGANVLTF
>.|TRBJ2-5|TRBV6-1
CASSETSVETQYF
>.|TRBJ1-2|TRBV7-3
CASRLGGADPYGYTF
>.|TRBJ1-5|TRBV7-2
CASSVSGGGNQPQHF